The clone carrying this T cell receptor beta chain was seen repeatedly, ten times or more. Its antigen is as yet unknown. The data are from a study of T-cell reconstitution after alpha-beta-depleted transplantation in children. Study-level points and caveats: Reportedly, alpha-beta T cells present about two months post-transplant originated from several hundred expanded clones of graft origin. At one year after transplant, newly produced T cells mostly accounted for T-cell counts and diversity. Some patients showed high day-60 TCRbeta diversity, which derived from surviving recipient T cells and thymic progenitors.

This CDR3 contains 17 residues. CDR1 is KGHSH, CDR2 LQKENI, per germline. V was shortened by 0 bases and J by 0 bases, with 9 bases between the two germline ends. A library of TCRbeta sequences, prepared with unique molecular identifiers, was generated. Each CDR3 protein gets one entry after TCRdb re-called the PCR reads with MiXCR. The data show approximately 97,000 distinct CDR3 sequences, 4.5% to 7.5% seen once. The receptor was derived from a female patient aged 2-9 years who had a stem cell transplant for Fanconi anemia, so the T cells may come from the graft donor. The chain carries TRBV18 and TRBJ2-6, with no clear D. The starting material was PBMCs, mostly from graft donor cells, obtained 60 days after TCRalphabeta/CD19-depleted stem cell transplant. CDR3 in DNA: TGTGCCAGCTCACCACCAGGTCGAAACTCTGGGGCCAACGTCCTGACTTTC. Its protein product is CASSPPGRNSGANVLTF.